Listed below are T cell receptor beta chains from one sample, sequenced in a study of OX40 agonist ivuxolimab in advanced cancers. Sequenced by immunoSEQ multiplex PCR; TCRdb stores in-frame clones only, minus some. The data show approximately 110,000 clones, just under 95% seen once. This material consisted of CD4+ or CD8+ T cells sorted from blood, taken in a trial of the OX40 agonist ivuxolimab. The receptors here all came from an adult with an advanced solid tumor such as melanoma, head and neck, liver or kidney cancer. Each CDR3 is given with its conserved first and last residue. D genes are given only for firm matches. Some rows have no size entry. The others give once, few or many, or a class for an expanded clone.

D,J,length,size,V,CDR3,DNA
-,TRBJ1-1,14,-,TRBV19,CASSIGRANTEAFF,TGTGCCAGTAGTATTGGGAGGGCGAACACTGAAGCTTTCTTT
-,TRBJ1-1,13,-,TRBV29-1,CSVQARLNTEAFF,TGCAGCGTTCAGGCAAGGTTGAACACTGAAGCTTTCTTT
TRBD1,TRBJ2-7,16,-,TRBV4-1,CASSQGGRTGGGGQYF,TGCGCCAGCAGCCAAGGGGGCCGGACAGGGGGCGGAGGGCAGTACTTC
TRBD2,TRBJ2-7,14,-,TRBV5-4,CASSLEAGVTEQYF,TGTGCCAGCAGCTTGGAAGCGGGAGTTACCGAGCAGTACTTC
TRBD2,TRBJ2-1,15,-,TRBV7-7,CASSPGSGRYNEQFF,TGTGCTAGCAGCCCCGGCAGCGGGAGATACAATGAGCAGTTCTTC
TRBD2,TRBJ2-7,14,-,TRBV4-2,CASSQGLAVGEQYF,TGTGCCAGCAGCCAAGGACTAGCGGTGGGGGAGCAGTACTTC
-,TRBJ2-7,14,-,TRBV11-2,CASSLREVSYEQYF,TGTGCCAGCAGCTTGCGGGAAGTCTCCTACGAGCAGTACTTC
-,TRBJ2-4,13,-,TRBV28,CASRDGGQNIQYF,TGTGCCAGCAGGGACGGGGGCCAAAACATTCAGTACTTC
TRBD2,TRBJ2-2,15,-,TRBV2,CASSEGLAGAGELFF,TGTGCCAGCAGTGAGGGACTAGCGGGAGCCGGGGAGCTGTTTTTT
-,TRBJ1-1,12,-,TRBV6-5,CASSSRQTEAFF,TGTGCCAGCAGTTCTAGACAGACAGAAGCTTTCTTT
TRBD2,TRBJ2-2,14,-,TRBV7-2,CASSLSGNTGELFF,TGTGCCAGCAGCTTAAGCGGGAATACCGGGGAGCTGTTTTTT
-,TRBJ1-2,15,-,TRBV28,CASSSRAEGSYGYTF,TGTGCCAGCAGTTCCCGGGCCGAGGGGAGCTATGGCTACACCTTC
-,TRBJ1-3,15,-,TRBV5-1,CASSLAAVSGNTIYF,TGCGCCAGCAGCTTGGCGGCGGTCTCTGGAAACACCATATATTTT
-,TRBJ2-7,13,-,TRBV18,CASSPRQTYEQYF,TGTGCCAGCTCACCGAGACAGACCTACGAGCAGTACTTC
-,TRBJ1-5,13,-,TRBV9,CASSKGLDQPQHF,TGTGCCAGCAGCAAGGGACTCGATCAGCCCCAGCATTTT
-,TRBJ1-2,12,-,TRBV6-5,CASWGLPYGYTF,TGTGCCAGTTGGGGTCTTCCCTATGGCTACACCTTC
-,TRBJ2-5,14,-,TRBV6-6,CASSYSTAQETQYF,TGTGCCAGCAGTTACTCAACGGCCCAAGAGACCCAGTACTTC
-,TRBJ1-1,15,-,TRBV18,CASSPSPGFNTEAFF,TGTGCCAGCTCACCATCACCGGGATTCAACACTGAAGCTTTCTTT
-,TRBJ1-3,15,-,TRBV6-5,CASSSGTGSGNTIYF,TGTGCCAGCAGTTCCGGAACAGGGTCTGGAAACACCATATATTTT
-,TRBJ1-5,14,-,TRBV18,CASSPTEANQPQHF,TGTGCCAGCTCACCAACAGAGGCTAATCAGCCCCAGCATTTT
-,TRBJ1-1,15,-,TRBV4-3,CASSQLWGPNTEAFF,TGCGCCAGCAGCCAATTGTGGGGGCCGAACACTGAAGCTTTCTTT
TRBD1,TRBJ2-3,15,few,TRBV7-2,CASSGRRTGTDTQYF,TGTGCCAGCAGCGGACGGCGGACAGGGACAGATACGCAGTATTTT
-,TRBJ2-7,16,-,TRBV14,CASSHPSGRSPYEQYF,TGTGCCAGCAGCCATCCCAGTGGGAGAAGTCCCTATGAGCAGTACTTC
-,TRBJ1-3,15,-,TRBV9,CASSVEQGSGNTIYF,TGTGCCAGCAGCGTAGAACAGGGCTCTGGAAACACCATATATTTT
-,TRBJ1-1,13,few,TRBV28,CAGTRSTNTEAFF,TGTGCCGGCACTAGGTCAACGAACACTGAAGCTTTCTTT
TRBD1,TRBJ1-3,15,-,TRBV7-8,CASSFDRVSGNTIYF,TGTGCCAGCAGCTTTGACAGGGTCTCTGGAAACACCATATATTTT
-,TRBJ1-4,16,-,TRBV7-2,CASSLGQGRTNEKLFF,TGTGCCAGCAGCTTAGGGCAGGGGAGAACTAATGAAAAACTGTTTTTT
TRBD1,TRBJ1-1,15,once,TRBV28,CASSFTGAVNTEAFF,TGTGCCAGCAGCTTCACAGGGGCTGTAAACACTGAAGCTTTCTTT
TRBD2,TRBJ2-3,15,-,TRBV19,CASSIPAGVTDTQYF,TGTGCCAGTAGTATACCAGCGGGAGTAACAGATACGCAGTATTTT
-,TRBJ2-7,12,-,TRBV18,CASSPMGDEQYF,TGTGCCAGCTCACCGATGGGGGACGAGCAGTACTTC
-,TRBJ2-7,13,-,TRBV23-1,CASSQSTPCEQYF,TGCGCCAGCAGTCAATCGACTCCGTGCGAGCAGTACTTC
TRBD1,TRBJ2-3,15,-,TRBV27,CASRRGDRGTDTQYF,TGTGCCAGCAGAAGGGGGGACAGGGGCACAGATACGCAGTATTTT